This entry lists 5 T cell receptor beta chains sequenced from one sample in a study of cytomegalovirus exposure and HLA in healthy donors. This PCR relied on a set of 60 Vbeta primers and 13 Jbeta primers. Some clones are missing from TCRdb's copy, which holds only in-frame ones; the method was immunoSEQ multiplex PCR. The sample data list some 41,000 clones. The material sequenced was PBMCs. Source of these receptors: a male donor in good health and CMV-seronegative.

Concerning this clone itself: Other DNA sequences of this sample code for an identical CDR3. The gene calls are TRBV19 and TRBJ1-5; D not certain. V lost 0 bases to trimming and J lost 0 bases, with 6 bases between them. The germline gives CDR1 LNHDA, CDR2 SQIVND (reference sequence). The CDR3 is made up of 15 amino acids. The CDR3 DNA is TGTGCCAGTAGTATAGATCGTAGTAGCAATCAGCCCCAGCATTTT. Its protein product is CASSIDRSSNQPQHF.

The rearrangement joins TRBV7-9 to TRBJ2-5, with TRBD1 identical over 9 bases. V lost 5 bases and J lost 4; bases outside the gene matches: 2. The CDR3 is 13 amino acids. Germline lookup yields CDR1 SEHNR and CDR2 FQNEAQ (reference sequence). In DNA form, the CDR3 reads TGTGCCAGCAGCCCGGACAGGGGAGAGACCCAGTACTTC. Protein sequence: CASSPDRGETQYF.

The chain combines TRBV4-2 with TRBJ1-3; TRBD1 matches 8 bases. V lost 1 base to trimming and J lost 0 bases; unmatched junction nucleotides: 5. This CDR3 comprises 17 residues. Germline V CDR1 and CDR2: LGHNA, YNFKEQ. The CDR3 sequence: CASSQGDRFGSGNTIYF. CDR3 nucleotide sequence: TGTGCCAGCAGCCAAGGGGACAGGTTTGGCTCTGGAAACACCATATATTTT.

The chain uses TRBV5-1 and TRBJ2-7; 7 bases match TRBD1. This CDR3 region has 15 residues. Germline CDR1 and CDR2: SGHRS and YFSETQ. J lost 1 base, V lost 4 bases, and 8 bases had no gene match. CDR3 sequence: CASSQGGRFSYEQYF. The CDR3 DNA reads TGCGCCAGCAGCCAAGGGGGCCGTTTTTCCTACGAGCAGTACTTC.

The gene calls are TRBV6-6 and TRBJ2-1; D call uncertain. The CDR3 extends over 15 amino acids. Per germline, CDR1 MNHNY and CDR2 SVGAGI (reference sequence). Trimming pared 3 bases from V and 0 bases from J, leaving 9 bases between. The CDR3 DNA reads TGTGCCAGCAGTTATGGGCCGAGCTCCTACAATGAGCAGTTCTTC. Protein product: CASSYGPSSYNEQFF.